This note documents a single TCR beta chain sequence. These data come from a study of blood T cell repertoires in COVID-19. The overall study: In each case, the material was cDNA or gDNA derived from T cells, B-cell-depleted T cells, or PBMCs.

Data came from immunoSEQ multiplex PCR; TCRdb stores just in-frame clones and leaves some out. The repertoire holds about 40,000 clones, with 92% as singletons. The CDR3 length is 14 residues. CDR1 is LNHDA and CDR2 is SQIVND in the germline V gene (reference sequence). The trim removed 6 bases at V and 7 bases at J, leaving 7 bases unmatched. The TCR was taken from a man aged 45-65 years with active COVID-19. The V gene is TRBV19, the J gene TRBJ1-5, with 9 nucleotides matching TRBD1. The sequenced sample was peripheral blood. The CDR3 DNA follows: TGTGCCAGTAGACAGGGGGCGCAGGGGCAGCCCCAGCATTTT. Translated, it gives CASRQGAQGQPQHF.